These 5 T cell receptor beta chains were all obtained from the same sample, sequenced in a study of T cell clonality in common variable immunodeficiency. Sequencing was performed with immunoSEQ multiplex PCR; in TCRdb, only in-frame clones are kept and a portion is missing. The data show about 40,000 clones, none appearing only once, with about 3% held by the ten largest. Sequenced: peripheral blood mononuclear cells. The source of these receptors is a person aged 18-70 years in good health.

This clone was picked up many times. The sequenced fragment ends 3 residues before the CDR3 boundary, so the rest is inferred from the germline J gene. This chain connects TRBV4-1 to TRBJ2-1, with D perhaps matching TRBD2 (6 bases). Germline CDR1 MGHRA, CDR2 YSYEKL. The length of the CDR3 is 17 residues. Trimming pared 3 bases from V and 5 bases from J, leaving 20 bases between. This CDR3 reads CASSQVAVLGNNNEQFF. The CDR3 bases that were read are TGCGCCAGCAGCCAGGTAGCGGTACTGGGGAACAACAATGAG.

This clone was counted many times. Read coverage stops 3 residues before the CDR3 terminus; the germline J gene supplies the remainder. This chain joins TRBV12-5 and TRBJ2-3; D unresolved. The germline gives CDR1 LGHNT, CDR2 FRNRAP. The V gene lost 1 base and the J gene lost 0 bases, with 8 bases spanning the gap. There are 15 residues in the CDR3. The part of the CDR3 DNA that was read is TGTGCTAGTGGTTTGGCCGCGGCTAGCACAGATACG. As protein: CASGLAAASTDT. The whole CDR3 sequence reads CASGLAAASTDTQYF. The complete variable domain, with remaining parts taken from reference TRBV12-5 and TRBJ2-3, reads DARVTQTPRHKVTEMGQEVTMRCQPILGHNTVFWYRQTMMQGLELLAYFRNRAPLDDSGMPKDRFSAEMPDATLATLKIQPSEPRDSAVYFCASGLAAASTDTQYFGPGTRLTVL.

This clone has a count of ten or more. The read falls 3 residues short of the CDR3 end, and the missing part is taken from the germline J gene. The V gene is TRBV18, the J gene TRBJ1-2; tentative D call: TRBD1 (6 bases). V dropped 4 bases and J dropped 1 base, with 22 bases sitting between them. Germline V lookup: CDR1 KGHSH, CDR2 LQKENI. The CDR3 has 18 residues. The covered CDR3 bases are TGTGCCAGCTCACGGAAGTCACAGACAGGAGACTTTAACTATGGC. Encoded protein: CASSRKSQTGDFNYG. The CDR3 reads in full as CASSRKSQTGDFNYGYTF.

This clone has at least ten counts. Read data end 3 residues before the CDR3 end; the end is taken from the germline J gene. J is TRBJ2-7 and V is TRBV5-1; 11 nucleotides line up with TRBD1. Germline CDR1 reads SGHRS; CDR2 reads YFSETQ. The CDR3 sequence is 14 residues long. The junction had 4 bases not matched to a gene; V was cut back by 4 bases and J by 4 bases. The CDR3 loop reads CASSPGTGGYEQYF. The sequenced part of the CDR3 DNA is TGCGCCAGCAGCCCCGGGACAGGGGGGTACGAG.

This clone was counted many times. The sequenced part of the CDR3 DNA is TGTGCCTGGGACTGGGGGGGGAGAGAGTGGGGCGAG. Encoded protein: CAWDWGGREWGE. The CDR3 as a whole reads CAWDWGGREWGEQYF. This chain uses TRBV30 with TRBJ2-7, with 7 bases identical to TRBD2. With the read ending 3 residues before the CDR3 end, the germline J gene is used to fill in that end. Unmatched junction bases numbered 16, after V lost 5 bases and J lost 6 bases. The CDR3 contains 15 residues. CDR1 GTSNPN and CDR2 SVGIG come from the germline V gene (reference sequence).